One and the same sample provided the 14 T cell receptor beta chains below, sequenced in a study of T cells in Graves' hyperthyroidism and ophthalmopathy. Amplified TCR beta CDR3 regions derived from RNA transcripts. In the first-round RT-PCR of the TCR CDR3, the HTBI primer set was used. TCRdb re-analysed the multiplex PCR reads in MiXCR, keeping a single row per CDR3 protein. The sample includes around 600,000 distinct CDR3 sequences, approximately 15% of them seen just once. Sequencing used blood. These TCRs come from a woman between 18 and 29 years old with Graves' ophthalmopathy.

This clonotype was seen at least ten times. Written as DNA, the CDR3 is TGCAGTGCCACCACCGGGACTAGACCCTACGAGCAGTACTTC. Translation gives CSATTGTRPYEQYF. This chain uses TRBV20-1 with TRBJ2-7, with 8 bases aligning to TRBD2. This CDR3 is built from 14 residues. Germline V gives CDR1 DFQATT, CDR2 SNEGSKA (reference sequence). J was trimmed by 2 bases and V by 6 bases; bases with no gene match: 9.

This clonotype was detected a few times. The rearrangement joins TRBV7-2 to TRBJ1-6, with D possibly TRBD1 on 5 matching bases. Germline V gives CDR1 SGHTA, CDR2 FQGNSA. Trimming stripped 1 base from V and 14 bases from J, with 15 bases between. The CDR3 length is 14 residues. Written as DNA, the CDR3 is TGTGCCAGCAGCTTAGGTCGGGACCCAGGGTCCCTCCACTTT. This sequence encodes CASSLGRDPGSLHF.

The chain has TRBV19 and TRBJ1-2; D is possibly TRBD1 (5 bases). Germline CDR1 LNHDA, CDR2 SQIVND (reference sequence). CDR3 length equals 15 residues. Trimming removed 0 bases from V and 4 bases from J, with 12 bases in between. The CDR3 protein is CASSIDLQGSYGYTF. The CDR3 DNA reads as TGTGCCAGTAGTATAGATCTTCAGGGTAGCTATGGCTACACCTTC.

This clonotype was detected ten times or more. The chain joins TRBV10-2 to TRBJ1-1; the match to TRBD1 covers 8 bases. This CDR3 has 15 residues. The trim removed 8 bases at V and 4 bases at J, leaving 12 bases unmatched. Germline values: CDR1 WSHSY, CDR2 SAAADI. CDR3 nucleotide sequence: TGCGCCAGCTCCGAGGGTCAGGGGGCAGTCACTGAAGCTTTCTTT. As protein: CASSEGQGAVTEAFF.

Many counts were recorded for this clonotype. The chain combines TRBV27 with TRBJ2-5; 10 bases match TRBD2. The CDR3 totals 13 residues. The J segment lost 7 bases and the V segment lost 5 bases, leaving 4 bases of the junction unmatched. Germline CDR1 is MNHEY and CDR2 is SMNVEV (reference sequence). CDR3 nucleotide sequence: TGTGCCAGCAGTCCTAGCGGGAGAGGGACCCAGTACTTC. Translated: CASSPSGRGTQYF.

In its sample, this clonotype was seen many times. The rearrangement links TRBV20-1 to TRBJ2-7, with D possibly matching TRBD2 (5 bases). Germline loops: CDR1 DFQATT, CDR2 SNEGSKA (reference sequence). V was pared by 3 bases and J by 2 bases, with 14 bases between. This CDR3 spans 14 amino acids. CDR3 DNA: TGCAGTGCTAGGGGTACTAGTAATGCCTACGAGCAGTACTTC. This codes for CSARGTSNAYEQYF.

About this clonotype: The CDR3 carries no conserved terminal phenylalanine or tryptophan, so it likely arises from a read error. The chain joins TRBV6-5 to TRBJ2-1; possibly TRBD1 for D (5 bases). The length of the CDR3 is 15 residues. Trimming pared 2 bases from V and 5 bases from J, leaving 13 bases between. Germline CDR1 and CDR2: MNHEY and SVGAGI. In DNA, the CDR3 is TGTGCCAGCAGTTACCTCAATAGGACAAACAATGAGCAGTTCTCC. As protein: CASSYLNRTNNEQFS.

This clonotype was seen only a few times. The junction and the germline gene differ at one end; a read error may be behind it. The chain joins TRBV28 to TRBJ2-7; the D gene is possibly TRBD2 (5 bases). The CDR3 covers 16 residues. The germline V gene encodes CDR1 MDHEN and CDR2 SYDVKM. The CDR3 coding sequence is TGCGCCAGCAGTCCCCTATCGGGGTCAAGCTCCTACGAGCAGTACTTC. Translation gives CASSPLSGSSSYEQYF.

This clonotype came up many times. J is TRBJ2-3 and V is TRBV2; 9 nucleotides line up with TRBD2. Germline V CDR1 and CDR2: SNHLY, FYNNEI. The CDR3 extends over 15 amino acids. V lost 2 bases, J lost 5 bases, and 5 bases stayed unmatched. CDR3 sequence: CASSEQLAGQDTQYF. The CDR3 DNA sequence: TGTGCCAGCAGTGAACAACTAGCGGGTCAAGATACGCAGTATTTT.

Ten or more counts support this clonotype. The CDR3 loop is CASSYADRIPFEQYF. Written as DNA, the CDR3 is TGTGCCAGCAGTTACGCCGACAGAATCCCCTTCGAGCAGTACTTC. The chain recombines TRBV6-6 with TRBJ2-7, with D maybe TRBD1 (5 bases). The CDR3 sequence is 15 residues long. In germline, CDR1 is MNHNY, CDR2 SVGAGI (reference sequence). V shed 2 bases and J shed 6 bases, with 17 bases lying between them.

This clonotype was counted at least ten times. The chain is built from TRBV7-9 and TRBJ2-1; D possibly corresponds to TRBD2 (6 bases). The CDR3 runs 15 residues. V was shortened by 3 bases and J by 6 bases, with 15 bases between the two germline ends. The germline V gene encodes CDR1 SEHNR and CDR2 FQNEAQ (reference sequence). The CDR3 bases are TGTGCCAGCAGCTTTATTAGCGGCGTATTCAATGAGCAGTTCTTC. Residues: CASSFISGVFNEQFF.

The V call is TRBV20-1, the J call TRBJ1-5, with D possibly TRBD1 on 6 matching bases. CDR3 length: 15 amino acids. Trimming pared 0 bases from V and 5 bases from J, leaving 14 bases between. Germline assignment: CDR1 DFQATT and CDR2 SNEGSKA (reference sequence). The CDR3 DNA is TGCAGTGCTAGAGAGGGCAAGGGGGGTGATCAGCCCCAGCATTTT. This codes for CSAREGKGGDQPQHF.

This clonotype was seen many times. The V call is TRBV7-2, the J call TRBJ2-3; 7 bases are a match to TRBD1. Germline trimming cut 5 bases from V and 2 bases from J; bases unmatched to any gene: 7. CDR1 and CDR2 (germline): SGHTA, FQGNSA. The CDR3 contains 15 residues. The CDR3 region is CASSPRTGATDTQYF. CDR3 in DNA: TGTGCCAGCAGCCCTCGTACAGGGGCCACAGATACGCAGTATTTT.

The chain carries TRBV7-6 and TRBJ1-4, with D possibly being TRBD1 (6 bases). The CDR3 extends over 15 amino acids. Between the trimmed V and J ends, which lost 5 bases and 6 bases, there was a span of 16 bases. The V gene's germline CDR1 is SGHVS and CDR2 FNYEAQ. CDR3 in DNA: TGTGCCAGCAGCCCCGTTCCGGGGGCGGATGAAAAACTGTTTTTT. It codes for CASSPVPGADEKLFF.